This TCR beta chain derives from a study of PD-L1 blockade in urothelial cancer. Profiling relied on immunoSEQ multiplex PCR, and the TCRdb table lists in-frame clones only, not all of them. The sample has 35,000 to 50,000 clones; around 81% are singletons. Germline V gene sequence: CDR1 SGHVS, CDR2 FQNEAQ. This CDR3 is built from 17 residues. V was clipped by 3 bases and J by 2 bases; unmatched bases: 5. Time point of the sample: pretreatment peripheral blood. The source of this sequence is a man between 60 and 70 years old with urothelial cancer. The J gene is TRBJ2-2, the V gene TRBV7-8, with 11 nucleotides matching TRBD1. The specimen was PBMCs, collected around atezolizumab (anti-PD-L1) treatment. CDR3 loop: CASSFAGTGGNTGELFF. CDR3 coding DNA: TGTGCCAGCAGCTTTGCTGGGACAGGGGGTAACACCGGGGAGCTGTTTTTT.